The T cell receptor (beta chain) described here comes from a study of blood T cells in healthy people across ages. The CDR3 runs 14 residues. Trimming cost V 3 bases and J 9 bases, with 15 bases left between them. Per the germline V gene, CDR1 is MGHRA and CDR2 is YSYEKL. A J-beta primer mix and a sample-barcoded 5' primer were used in a second PCR of roughly 6 to 11 cycles. TCRdb itself ran the 5' RACE reads through MiXCR, one entry per CDR3 protein. The sample has some 1.8 million distinct CDR3 sequences, about 39% seen once. The genes are TRBV4-1 and TRBJ2-1; no firm D call. The TCR sequence derives from a human donor in good health. What was sequenced was blood. CDR3 bases: TGCGCCAGCAGCCATCCCCCTCGCGCGAGTGAGCAGTTCTTC. Amino acids: CASSHPPRASEQFF.